The source of this T cell receptor beta chain is a study of human T cells and chemical hapten exposure. Study details: Patients' scalps got diphenylcyclopropenone weekly throughout the roughly 25-week study.

Time point meaning: patch test 1, 2 weeks after DPC sensitization. The treatment is: therapeutic diphenylcyclopropenone sensitization with weekly scalp DPC. Unique molecular identifiers were attached to individual cDNA molecules during library preparation. Per the study methods: A typical sample had 93,000 or so TCRs, with about 20,000 to 690,600 overall. MiXCR, run by TCRdb on the RACE reads, gives a single entry per CDR3 protein. TCRdb's processing, not the authors' own work, is the source of the V and J calls. The data show around 120,000 distinct CDR3 sequences, about 13% seen once. The CDR3 totals 17 residues. Germline CDR1 is LGHNA and CDR2 is YSLEER. Trimming at V came to 0 bases and at J to 5 bases, leaving 5 bases not matched to a gene. The study's findings and limits: Sensitizing to DPC left TCRs with a frequency above 1 in 1000 unaltered.

This clonotype has more than one count but fewer than ten. Its antigen remains unidentified. This receptor was identified in a man between 18 and 29 years old with alopecia areata. Some clones in this sample may be carry-over from other donors' samples. The sequences come from whole blood, collected in connection with sensitization to the hapten diphenylcyclopropenone (DPC). The chain recombines TRBV4-3 with TRBJ2-1; 12 nucleotides match TRBD2. The CDR3 reads CASSQETSGGPHNEQFF. For the CDR3, the DNA is TGCGCCAGCAGCCAAGAGACTAGCGGGGGCCCACACAATGAGCAGTTCTTC.